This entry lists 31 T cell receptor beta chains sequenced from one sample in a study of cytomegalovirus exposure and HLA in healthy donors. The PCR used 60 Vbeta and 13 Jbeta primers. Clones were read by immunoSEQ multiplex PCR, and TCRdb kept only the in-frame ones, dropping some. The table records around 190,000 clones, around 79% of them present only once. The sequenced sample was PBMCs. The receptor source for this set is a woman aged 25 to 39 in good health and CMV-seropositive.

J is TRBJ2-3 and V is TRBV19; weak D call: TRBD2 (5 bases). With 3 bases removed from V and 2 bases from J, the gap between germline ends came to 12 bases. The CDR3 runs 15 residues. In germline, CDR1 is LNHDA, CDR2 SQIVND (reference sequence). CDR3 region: CASSMGSGYTDTQYF. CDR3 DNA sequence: TGTGCCAGTAGTATGGGGAGCGGTTACACAGATACGCAGTATTTT.

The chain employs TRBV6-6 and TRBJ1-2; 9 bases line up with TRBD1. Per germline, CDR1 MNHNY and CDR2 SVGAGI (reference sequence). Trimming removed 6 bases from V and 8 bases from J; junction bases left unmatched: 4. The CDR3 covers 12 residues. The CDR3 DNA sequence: TGTGCCAGCAGCACAGGGGGCTACGGCTACACCTTC. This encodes CASSTGGYGYTF.

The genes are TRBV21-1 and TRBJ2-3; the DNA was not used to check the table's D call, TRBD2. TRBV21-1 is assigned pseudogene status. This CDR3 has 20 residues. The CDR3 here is CASSGSVLAGGPSFSDTQYF. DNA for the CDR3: TGTGCCAGCAGCGGGAGTGTGCTAGCGGGGGGGCCATCGTTTTCTGATACGCAGTATTTT.

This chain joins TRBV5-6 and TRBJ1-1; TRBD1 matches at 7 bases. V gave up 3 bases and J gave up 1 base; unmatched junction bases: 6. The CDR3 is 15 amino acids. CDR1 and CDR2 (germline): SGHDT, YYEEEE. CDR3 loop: CASSSLGTANTEAFF. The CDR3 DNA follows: TGTGCCAGCAGCTCATTAGGGACAGCGAACACTGAAGCTTTCTTT.

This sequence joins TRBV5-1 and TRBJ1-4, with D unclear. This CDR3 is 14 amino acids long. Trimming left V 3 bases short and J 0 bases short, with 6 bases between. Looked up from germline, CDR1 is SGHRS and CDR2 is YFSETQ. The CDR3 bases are TGCGCCAGCAGCTCAGAAGCAACTAATGAAAAACTGTTTTTT. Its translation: CASSSEATNEKLFF.

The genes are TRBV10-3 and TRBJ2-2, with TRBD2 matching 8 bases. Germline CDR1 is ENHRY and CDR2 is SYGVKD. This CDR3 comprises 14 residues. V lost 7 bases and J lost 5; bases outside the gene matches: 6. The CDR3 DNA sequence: TGTGCCATCAAAAAACTAGCGGAGACCGGGGAGCTGTTTTTT. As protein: CAIKKLAETGELFF.

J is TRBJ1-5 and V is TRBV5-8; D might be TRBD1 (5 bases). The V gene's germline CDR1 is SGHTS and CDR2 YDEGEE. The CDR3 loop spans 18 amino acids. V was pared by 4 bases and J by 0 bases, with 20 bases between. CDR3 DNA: TGTGCCAGCAGCCAGTCCTGGGGGGGGACGTATAGCAATCAGCCCCAGCATTTT. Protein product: CASSQSWGGTYSNQPQHF.

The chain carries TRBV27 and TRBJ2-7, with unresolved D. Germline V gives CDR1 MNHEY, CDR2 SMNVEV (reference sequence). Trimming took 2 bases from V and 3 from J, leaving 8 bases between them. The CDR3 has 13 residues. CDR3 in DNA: TGTGCCAGCAGTTTAACCTACAGCTACGAGCAGTACTTC. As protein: CASSLTYSYEQYF.

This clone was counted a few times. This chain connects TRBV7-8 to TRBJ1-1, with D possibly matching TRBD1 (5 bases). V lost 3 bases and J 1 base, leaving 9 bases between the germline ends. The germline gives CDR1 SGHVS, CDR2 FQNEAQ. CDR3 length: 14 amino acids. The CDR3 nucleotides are TGTGCCAGCAGCTTCAGGGTAGGGAACACTGAAGCTTTCTTT. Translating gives CASSFRVGNTEAFF. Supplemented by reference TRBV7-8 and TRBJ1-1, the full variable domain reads GAGVSQSPRYKVAKRGQDVALRCDPISGHVSLFWYQQALGQGPEFLTYFQNEAQLDKSGLPSDRFFAERPEGSVSTLKIQRTQQEDSAVYLCASSFRVGNTEAFFGQGTRLTVV.

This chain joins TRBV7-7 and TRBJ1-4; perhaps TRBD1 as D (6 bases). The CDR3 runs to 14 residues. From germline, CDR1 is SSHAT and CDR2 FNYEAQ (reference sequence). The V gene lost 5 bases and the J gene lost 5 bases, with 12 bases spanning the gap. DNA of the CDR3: TGTGCCAGCAGCCGCGGGGGCGGCAATGAAAAACTGTTTTTT. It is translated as CASSRGGGNEKLFF.

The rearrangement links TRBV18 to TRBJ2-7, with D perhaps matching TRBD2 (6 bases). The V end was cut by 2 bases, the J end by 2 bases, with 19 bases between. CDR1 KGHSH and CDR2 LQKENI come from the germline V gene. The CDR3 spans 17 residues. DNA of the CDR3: TGTGCCAGCTCACCAGGCGCAAAGTGGGGGACTCCCTACGAGCAGTACTTC. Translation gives CASSPGAKWGTPYEQYF.

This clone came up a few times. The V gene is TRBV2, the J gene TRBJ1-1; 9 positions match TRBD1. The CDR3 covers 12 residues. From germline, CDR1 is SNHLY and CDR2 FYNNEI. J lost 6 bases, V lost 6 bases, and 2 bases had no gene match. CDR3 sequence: CASRRDRAEAFF. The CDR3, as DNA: TGTGCCAGCAGGCGGGACAGGGCTGAAGCTTTCTTT.

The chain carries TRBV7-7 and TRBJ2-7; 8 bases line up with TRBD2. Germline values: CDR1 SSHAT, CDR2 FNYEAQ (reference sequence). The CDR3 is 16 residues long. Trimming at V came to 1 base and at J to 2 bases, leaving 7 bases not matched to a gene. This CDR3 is CASSLEASGHPYEQYF. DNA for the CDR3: TGTGCCAGCAGCTTAGAGGCTAGCGGGCACCCCTACGAGCAGTACTTC.

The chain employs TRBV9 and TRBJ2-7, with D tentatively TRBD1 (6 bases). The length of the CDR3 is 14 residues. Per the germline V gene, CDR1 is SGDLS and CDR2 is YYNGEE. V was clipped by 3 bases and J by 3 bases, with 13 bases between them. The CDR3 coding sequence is TGTGCCAGCAGCGCTTACAGGGATGACTACGAGCAGTACTTC. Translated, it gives CASSAYRDDYEQYF.

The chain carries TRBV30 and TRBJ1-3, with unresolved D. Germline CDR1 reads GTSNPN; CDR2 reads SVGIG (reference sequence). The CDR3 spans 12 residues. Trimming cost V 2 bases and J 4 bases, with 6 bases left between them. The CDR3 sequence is CAWSPSGNTIYF. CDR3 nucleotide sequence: TGTGCCTGGAGTCCTTCGGGAAACACCATATATTTT.

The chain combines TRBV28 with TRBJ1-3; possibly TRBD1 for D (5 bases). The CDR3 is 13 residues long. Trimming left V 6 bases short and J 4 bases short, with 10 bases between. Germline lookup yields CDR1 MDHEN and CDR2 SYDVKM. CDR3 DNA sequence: TGTGCCAGCAGGGACATGAGGGGAAACACCATATATTTT. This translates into CASRDMRGNTIYF. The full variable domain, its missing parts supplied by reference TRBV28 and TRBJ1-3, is DVKVTQSSRYLVKRTGEKVFLECVQDMDHENMFWYRQDPGLGLRLIYFSYDVKMKEKGDIPEGYSVSREKKERFSLILESASTNQTSMYLCASRDMRGNTIYFGEGSWLTVV.

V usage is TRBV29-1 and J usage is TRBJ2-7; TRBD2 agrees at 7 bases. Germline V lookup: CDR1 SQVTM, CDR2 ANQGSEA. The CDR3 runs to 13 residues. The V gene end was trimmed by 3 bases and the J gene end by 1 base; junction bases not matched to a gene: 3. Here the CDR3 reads CSVEGGGSYEQYF. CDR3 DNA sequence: TGCAGCGTTGAGGGCGGGGGATCCTACGAGCAGTACTTC.

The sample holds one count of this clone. The DNA for the CDR3 is TGTGCCAGCAGTAAATATCTCAGGGGATCTGAAGCTTTCTTT. This sequence encodes CASSKYLRGSEAFF. This sequence joins TRBV2 and TRBJ1-1, with D perhaps matching TRBD1 (6 bases). V lost 5 bases and J lost 6, with 16 bases in between. The V gene's germline CDR1 is SNHLY and CDR2 FYNNEI. CDR3 length equals 14 residues. Supplemented by reference TRBV2 and TRBJ1-1, the full variable domain reads EPEVTQTPSHQVTQMGQEVILRCVPISNHLYFYWYRQILGQKVEFLVSFYNNEISEKSEIFDDQFSVERPDGSNFTLKIRSTKLEDSAMYFCASSKYLRGSEAFFGQGTRLTVV.

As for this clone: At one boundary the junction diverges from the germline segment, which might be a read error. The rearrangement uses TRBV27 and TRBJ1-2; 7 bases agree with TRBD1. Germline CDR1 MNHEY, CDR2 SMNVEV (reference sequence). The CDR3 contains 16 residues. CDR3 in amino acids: CASSWPQGEANYGYTF. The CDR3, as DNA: TGTGCCAGCAGTTGGCCGCAGGGGGAGGCTAATTATGGCTACACCTTC.

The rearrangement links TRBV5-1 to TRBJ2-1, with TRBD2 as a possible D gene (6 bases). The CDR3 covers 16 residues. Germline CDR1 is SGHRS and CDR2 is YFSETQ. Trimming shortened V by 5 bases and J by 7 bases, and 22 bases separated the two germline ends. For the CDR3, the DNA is TGCGCCAGCAGGTGGGGGGACCCAAGGTACGAAAATGAGCAGTTCTTC. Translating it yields CASRWGDPRYENEQFF. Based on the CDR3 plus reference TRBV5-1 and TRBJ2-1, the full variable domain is KAGVTQTPRYLIKTRGQQVTLSCSPISGHRSVSWYQQTPGQGLQFLFEYFSETQRNKGNFPGRFSGRQFSNSRSEMNVSTLELGDSALYLCASRWGDPRYENEQFFGPGTRLTVL.

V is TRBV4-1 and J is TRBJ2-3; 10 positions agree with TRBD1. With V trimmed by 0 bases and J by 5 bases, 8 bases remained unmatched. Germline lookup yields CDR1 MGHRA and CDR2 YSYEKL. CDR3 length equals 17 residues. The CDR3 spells CASSQDSGDRGQDTQYF. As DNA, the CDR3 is TGCGCCAGCAGCCAAGATTCGGGAGACAGGGGGCAAGATACGCAGTATTTT.

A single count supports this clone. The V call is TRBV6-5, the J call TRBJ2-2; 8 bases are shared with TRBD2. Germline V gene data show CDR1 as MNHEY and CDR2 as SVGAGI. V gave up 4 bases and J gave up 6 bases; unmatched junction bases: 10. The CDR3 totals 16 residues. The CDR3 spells CASSSQSGSWSGELFF. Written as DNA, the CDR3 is TGTGCCAGCAGTTCCCAAAGCGGGAGTTGGTCCGGGGAGCTGTTTTTT.

This chain's CDR3 is CASSMRTGVYNSPLHF. The CDR3 nucleotides are TGTGCCAGTAGTATGCGGACAGGGGTCTATAATTCACCCCTCCACTTT. The chain links TRBV19 to TRBJ1-6, with 9 nucleotides matching TRBD1. CDR3 length equals 16 residues. V lost 3 bases and J lost 3; bases outside the gene matches: 3. Germline V gives CDR1 LNHDA, CDR2 SQIVND (reference sequence).

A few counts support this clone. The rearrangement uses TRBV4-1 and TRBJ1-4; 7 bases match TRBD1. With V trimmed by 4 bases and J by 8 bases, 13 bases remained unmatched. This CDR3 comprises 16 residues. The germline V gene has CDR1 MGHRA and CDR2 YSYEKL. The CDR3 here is CASSLVQGLQGEKLFF. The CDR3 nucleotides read TGCGCCAGCAGCCTTGTACAGGGGTTGCAGGGGGAAAAACTGTTTTTT.

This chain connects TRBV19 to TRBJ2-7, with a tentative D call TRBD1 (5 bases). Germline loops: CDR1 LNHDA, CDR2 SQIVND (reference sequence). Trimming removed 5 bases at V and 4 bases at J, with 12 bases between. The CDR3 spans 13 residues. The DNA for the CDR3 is TGTGCCAGTAGTCCCTACAGGCGGTACGAGCAGTACTTC. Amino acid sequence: CASSPYRRYEQYF.

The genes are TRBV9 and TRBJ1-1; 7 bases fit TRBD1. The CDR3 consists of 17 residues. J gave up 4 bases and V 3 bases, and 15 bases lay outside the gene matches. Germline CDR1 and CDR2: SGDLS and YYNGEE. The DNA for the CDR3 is TGTGCCAGCAGCGCCCACGTAACAGGGGCTCGCGGCACTGAAGCTTTCTTT. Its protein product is CASSAHVTGARGTEAFF.

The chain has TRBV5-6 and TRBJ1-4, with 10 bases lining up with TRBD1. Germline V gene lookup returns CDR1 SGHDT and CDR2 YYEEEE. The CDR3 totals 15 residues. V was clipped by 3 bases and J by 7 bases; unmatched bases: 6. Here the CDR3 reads CASSSRDRGGEKLFF. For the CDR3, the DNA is TGTGCCAGCAGCTCCCGGGACAGGGGAGGTGAAAAACTGTTTTTT.

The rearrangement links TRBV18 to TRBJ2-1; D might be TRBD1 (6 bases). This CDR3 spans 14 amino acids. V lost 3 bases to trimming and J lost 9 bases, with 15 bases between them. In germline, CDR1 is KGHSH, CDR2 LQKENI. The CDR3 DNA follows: TGTGCCAGCTCACCCCCCCAAAGGGGGAGTGAGCAGTTCTTC. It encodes CASSPPQRGSEQFF.

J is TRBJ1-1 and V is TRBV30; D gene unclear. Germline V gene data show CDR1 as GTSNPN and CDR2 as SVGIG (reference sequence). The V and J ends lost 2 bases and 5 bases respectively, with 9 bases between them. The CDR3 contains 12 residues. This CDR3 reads CAWSIGGTEAFF. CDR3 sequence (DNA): TGTGCCTGGAGTATAGGAGGAACTGAAGCTTTCTTT. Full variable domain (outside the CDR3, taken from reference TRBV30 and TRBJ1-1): SQTIHQWPATLVQPVGSPLSLECTVEGTSNPNLYWYRQAAGRGLQLLFYSVGIGQISSEVPQNLSASRPQDRQFILSSKKLLLSDSGFYLCAWSIGGTEAFFGQGTRLTVV.

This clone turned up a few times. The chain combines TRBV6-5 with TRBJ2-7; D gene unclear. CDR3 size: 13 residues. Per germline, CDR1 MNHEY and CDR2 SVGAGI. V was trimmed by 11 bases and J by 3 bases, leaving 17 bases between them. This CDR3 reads CAASLGRYYEQYF. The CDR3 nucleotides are TGTGCCGCCAGCTTGGGCAGATACTACGAGCAGTACTTC.

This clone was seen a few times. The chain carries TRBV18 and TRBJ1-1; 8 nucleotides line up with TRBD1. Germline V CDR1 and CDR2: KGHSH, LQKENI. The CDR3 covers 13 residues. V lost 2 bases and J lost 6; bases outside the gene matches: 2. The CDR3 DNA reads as TGTGCCAGCTCACCAGAGACAGGGGCTGAAGCTTTCTTT. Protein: CASSPETGAEAFF.